This T cell receptor (beta chain) was identified in a study of T cell changes during pregnancy in multiple sclerosis. Clones were sequenced by immunoSEQ multiplex PCR, and TCRdb holds only the in-frame ones, with some missing. The profile covers roughly 40,000 clones, with approximately 81% appearing a single time and around 0.65% taken by the ten largest. Germline CDR1 KGHSH, CDR2 LQKENI. V was shortened by 2 bases and J by 0 bases, with 9 bases between the two germline ends. The CDR3 sequence is 15 residues long. The sample here was CD4+ T cells from peripheral blood mononuclear cells, taken before pregnancy. This sequence originates from a female donor with multiple sclerosis, enrolled in a pregnancy study. J is TRBJ2-3 and V is TRBV18, with D tentatively TRBD2 (6 bases). CDR3 in amino acids: CASSPSGRSTDTQYF. CDR3 in DNA: TGTGCCAGCTCACCAAGCGGGCGGAGCACAGATACGCAGTATTTT.